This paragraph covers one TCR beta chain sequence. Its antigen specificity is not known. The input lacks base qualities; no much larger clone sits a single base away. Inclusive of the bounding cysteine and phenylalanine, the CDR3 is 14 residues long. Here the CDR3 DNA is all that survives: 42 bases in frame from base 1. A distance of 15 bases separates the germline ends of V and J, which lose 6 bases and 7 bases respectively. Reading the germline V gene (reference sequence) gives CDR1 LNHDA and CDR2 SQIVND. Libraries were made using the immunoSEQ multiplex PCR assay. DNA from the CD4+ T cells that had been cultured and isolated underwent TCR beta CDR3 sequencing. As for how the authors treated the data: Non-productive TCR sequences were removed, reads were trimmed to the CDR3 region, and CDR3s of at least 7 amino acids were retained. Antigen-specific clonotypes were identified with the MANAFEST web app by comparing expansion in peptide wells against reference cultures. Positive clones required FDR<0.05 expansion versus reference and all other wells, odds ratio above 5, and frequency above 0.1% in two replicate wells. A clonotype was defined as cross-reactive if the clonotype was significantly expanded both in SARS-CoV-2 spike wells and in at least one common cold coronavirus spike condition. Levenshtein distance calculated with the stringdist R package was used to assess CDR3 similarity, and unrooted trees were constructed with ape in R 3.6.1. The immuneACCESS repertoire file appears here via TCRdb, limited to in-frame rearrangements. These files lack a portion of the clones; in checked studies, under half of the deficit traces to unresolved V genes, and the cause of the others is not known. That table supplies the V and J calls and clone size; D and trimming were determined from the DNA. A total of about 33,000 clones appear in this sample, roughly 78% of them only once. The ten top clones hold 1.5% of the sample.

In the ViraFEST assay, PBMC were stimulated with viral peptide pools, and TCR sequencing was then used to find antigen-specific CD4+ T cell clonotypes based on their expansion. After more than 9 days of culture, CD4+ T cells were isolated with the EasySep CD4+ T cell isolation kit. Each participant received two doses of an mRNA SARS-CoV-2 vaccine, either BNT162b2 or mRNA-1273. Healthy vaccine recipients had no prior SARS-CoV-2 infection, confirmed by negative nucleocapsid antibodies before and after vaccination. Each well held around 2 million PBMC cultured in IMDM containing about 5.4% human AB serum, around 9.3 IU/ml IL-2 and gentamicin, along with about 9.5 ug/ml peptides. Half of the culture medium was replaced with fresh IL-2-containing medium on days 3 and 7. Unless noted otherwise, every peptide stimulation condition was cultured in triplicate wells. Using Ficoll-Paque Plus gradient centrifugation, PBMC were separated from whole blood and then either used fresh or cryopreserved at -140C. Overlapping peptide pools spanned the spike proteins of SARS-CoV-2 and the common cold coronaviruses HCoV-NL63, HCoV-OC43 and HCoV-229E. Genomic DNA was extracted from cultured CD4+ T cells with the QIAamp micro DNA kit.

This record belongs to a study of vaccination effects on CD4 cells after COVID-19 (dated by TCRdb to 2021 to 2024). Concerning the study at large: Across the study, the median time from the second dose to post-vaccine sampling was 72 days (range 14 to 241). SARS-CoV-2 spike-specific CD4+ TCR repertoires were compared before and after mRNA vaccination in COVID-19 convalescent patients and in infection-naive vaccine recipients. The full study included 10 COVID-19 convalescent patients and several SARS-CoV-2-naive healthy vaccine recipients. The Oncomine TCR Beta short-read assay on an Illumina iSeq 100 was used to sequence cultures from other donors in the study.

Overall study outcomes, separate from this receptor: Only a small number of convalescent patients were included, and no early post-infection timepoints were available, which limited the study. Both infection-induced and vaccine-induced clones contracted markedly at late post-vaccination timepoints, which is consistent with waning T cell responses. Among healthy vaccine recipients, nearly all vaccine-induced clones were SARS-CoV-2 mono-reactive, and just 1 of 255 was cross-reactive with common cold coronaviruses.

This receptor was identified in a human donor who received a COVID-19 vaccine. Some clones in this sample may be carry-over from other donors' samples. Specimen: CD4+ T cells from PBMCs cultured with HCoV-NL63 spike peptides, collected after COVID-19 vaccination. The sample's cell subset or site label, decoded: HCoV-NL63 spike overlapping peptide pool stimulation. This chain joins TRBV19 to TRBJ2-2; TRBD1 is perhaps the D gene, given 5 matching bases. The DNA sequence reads TGTGCCAGTAGAGACAGTTCTGGTGTCGGGGAGCTGTTTTTT. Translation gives CASRDSSGVGELFF.